The 10 T cell receptor beta chains below come from one sample, sequenced in a study of control samples from healthy donors and cancer patients. Repertoires were generated with immunoSEQ multiplex PCR, while TCRdb's copy carries only in-frame clones and drops some. This sample carries around 79,000 clones, 80% to 95% of them seen once, and the ten largest clones take around 1.3%. Source material: PBMCs. The receptors stem from a woman aged 40 to 49 with lung cancer.

The V and J genes are TRBV27 and TRBJ1-1; 10 positions agree with TRBD1. CDR1 MNHEY and CDR2 SMNVEV come from the germline V gene (reference sequence). J was trimmed by 1 base and V by 5 bases; bases with no gene match: 4. This CDR3 region has 15 residues. CDR3 loop: CASSLRTGGNTEAFF. For the CDR3, the DNA is TGTGCCAGCAGTCTCCGGACAGGGGGGAACACTGAAGCTTTCTTT.

The chain uses TRBV7-3 and TRBJ2-3, with TRBD1 identical over 11 bases. The CDR3 consists of 14 residues. CDR1 is SGHTA, CDR2 FQGTGA, per germline. With 4 bases clipped from V and 8 bases from J, the junction kept 5 bases outside the gene matches. DNA for the CDR3: TGTGCCAGCAGCTGGGATGGACAGGGGGCTACGCAGTATTTT. Amino acids: CASSWDGQGATQYF.

The count of this clone is one. The chain has TRBV9 and TRBJ1-1; TRBD1 might be the D (6 bases). With 3 bases removed from V and 1 base from J, the gap between germline ends came to 19 bases. In germline, CDR1 is SGDLS, CDR2 YYNGEE. The CDR3 loop spans 17 amino acids. The CDR3 DNA reads as TGTGCCAGCAGCGAGCGACAGGCCCCCTCAGGGAACACTGAAGCTTTCTTT. Protein: CASSERQAPSGNTEAFF.

The chain joins TRBV9 to TRBJ1-1, with D possibly TRBD1 on 5 matching bases. CDR1 is SGDLS, CDR2 YYNGEE, per germline. V lost 6 bases and J lost 6, with 21 bases in between. The CDR3 extends over 15 amino acids. CDR3 protein: CASTPVPSGSPEAFF. CDR3 DNA sequence: TGTGCCAGCACCCCTGTCCCGTCAGGGTCCCCTGAAGCTTTCTTT. Using reference TRBV9 and TRBJ1-1 for the parts outside the CDR3, the full variable domain is DSGVTQTPKHLITATGQRVTLRCSPRSGDLSVYWYQQSLDQGLQFLIQYYNGEERAKGNILERFSAQQFPDLHSELNLSSLELGDSALYFCASTPVPSGSPEAFFGQGTRLTVV.

V usage is TRBV4-1 and J usage is TRBJ1-4; D is uncertain. From germline, CDR1 is MGHRA and CDR2 YSYEKL. The CDR3 runs to 15 residues. V lost 4 bases and J 2 bases, leaving 11 bases between the germline ends. The CDR3 protein is CASSLGVATNEKLFF. DNA for the CDR3: TGCGCCAGCAGCCTCGGGGTTGCCACTAATGAAAAACTGTTTTTT.

This chain uses TRBV29-1 with TRBJ2-7, with a possible D match to TRBD2 (6 bases). Trimming took 4 bases from V and 6 from J, leaving 13 bases between them. Germline V lookup: CDR1 SQVTM, CDR2 ANQGSEA. This CDR3 is 12 amino acids long. The CDR3 DNA sequence: TGCAGCGTTGGGAGGGAGTCGGGCGAGCAGTACTTC. Translating gives CSVGRESGEQYF.

V and J are TRBV28 and TRBJ1-1, with D possibly matching TRBD1 (5 bases). The CDR3 is 15 amino acids. V lost 5 bases to trimming and J lost 4 bases, with 17 bases between them. From germline, CDR1 is MDHEN and CDR2 SYDVKM. CDR3 region: CASSMGGGRGTEAFF. The CDR3 region has the DNA TGTGCCAGCAGTATGGGTGGAGGGAGGGGCACTGAAGCTTTCTTT.

V and J are TRBV27 and TRBJ1-3; D uncertain. Germline lookup yields CDR1 MNHEY and CDR2 SMNVEV (reference sequence). CDR3 length equals 13 residues. Trimming removed 5 bases at V and 3 bases at J, with 8 bases between. The CDR3 sequence: CASSVSVGNTIYF. CDR3 in DNA: TGTGCCAGCAGTGTCAGCGTTGGAAACACCATATATTTT.

This clone appeared a single time. This sequence joins TRBV5-6 and TRBJ2-2; tentatively, D is TRBD1 (6 bases). Germline lookup yields CDR1 SGHDT and CDR2 YYEEEE. The CDR3 has 15 amino acids. Trimming pared 2 bases from V and 2 bases from J, leaving 10 bases between. The CDR3 reads CASSFQGFNTGELFF. The DNA for the CDR3 is TGTGCCAGCAGCTTCCAGGGGTTTAACACCGGGGAGCTGTTTTTT.

The J gene is TRBJ1-1, the V gene TRBV27, with D perhaps TRBD1 (5 bases). CDR1 is MNHEY, CDR2 SMNVEV, per germline (reference sequence). V lost 1 base and J lost 1, with 10 bases in between. CDR3 length equals 15 residues. The CDR3 here is CASSLFGAGNTEAFF. The CDR3 DNA reads as TGTGCCAGCAGTTTATTCGGGGCGGGGAACACTGAAGCTTTCTTT.